A selection of T cell receptor beta chains follows, all from one sample in a study of post-analysis software for immune sequencing data. TCRdb re-called the PCR reads with MiXCR, one entry per CDR3 protein. The table records 650,000 to 850,000 distinct CDR3 sequences, roughly 50% of them present only once. The sample was blood. The receptors derive from a girl aged 10-17 years with multiple sclerosis. Both conserved end residues are part of each CDR3. Each record gives: V gene, clone size, D gene, J gene, CDR3 length, CDR3 protein, CDR3 DNA. A D gene is named only where the DNA matches it firmly. Part of the rows lack a size; the others show once, few, many or a class for expanded clones.

TRBV11-2	few	TRBD1	TRBJ2-4	13	CASSFMDRAIQYF	TGTGCCAGCAGCTTCATGGACAGGGCCATTCAGTACTTC
TRBV3-1	NA	NA	TRBJ2-1	13	CASSPTRADEQFF	TGTGCCAGCAGCCCGACTAGGGCGGATGAGCAGTTCTTC
TRBV7-9	NA	TRBD2	TRBJ2-5	13	CASSSIAGETQYF	TGTGCCAGCAGCTCGATAGCGGGAGAGACCCAGTACTTC
TRBV5-1	few	TRBD2	TRBJ2-7	15	CASSLVAGGPREQYF	TGCGCCAGCAGCTTGGTAGCGGGGGGGCCACGCGAGCAGTACTTC
TRBV20-1	NA	TRBD1	TRBJ1-2	14	CSARRPGTDYGYTF	TGCAGTGCTAGGCGTCCCGGGACAGACTATGGCTACACCTTC
TRBV5-4	once	TRBD1	TRBJ1-1	15	CASSLDGRGDTEAFF	TGTGCCAGCAGCTTGGATGGCAGGGGGGACACTGAAGCTTTCTTT
TRBV5-1	NA	NA	TRBJ2-2	16	CASSRLGTTNTGELFF	TGCGCCAGCAGTCGATTGGGGACAACTAACACCGGGGAGCTGTTTTTT
TRBV20-1	few	TRBD1	TRBJ2-7	13	CSAARQGAHEQYF	TGCAGTGCTGCCCGACAGGGGGCCCACGAGCAGTACTTC
TRBV7-4	many	TRBD2	TRBJ2-7	19	CASSPRPTSGRVSSYEQYF	TGTGCCAGCAGCCCCCGACCGACTAGCGGGAGGGTGAGCTCCTACGAGCAGTACTTC
TRBV14	NA	NA	TRBJ2-3	14	CASSQGGRSDTQYF	TGTGCCAGCAGCCAAGGGGGAAGGTCAGATACGCAGTATTTT
TRBV5-1	few	NA	TRBJ2-3	16	CASSPGMNSGTDTQYF	TGCGCCAGCAGCCCGGGAATGAACTCAGGCACAGATACGCAGTATTTT
TRBV5-6	NA	TRBD1	TRBJ2-7	14	CASSGGQGYYEQYF	TGTGCCAGCAGCGGGGGACAGGGATACTACGAGCAGTACTTC
TRBV6-5	NA	TRBD2	TRBJ2-5	15	CASSYSGGGIQTQYF	TGTGCCAGCAGTTACTCTGGCGGGGGGATTCAGACCCAGTACTTC
TRBV7-2	NA	TRBD1	TRBJ2-7	15	CASSVSGTESYEQYF	TGTGCCAGCAGCGTATCCGGGACAGAATCCTACGAGCAGTACTTC
TRBV5-1	NA	NA	TRBJ2-1	15	CASSLEGQGLNEQFF	TGCGCCAGCAGCTTGGAGGGGCAGGGTCTGAATGAGCAGTTCTTC
TRBV9	NA	NA	TRBJ1-2	13	CASRADGYYGYTF	TGTGCCAGCAGAGCGGATGGCTACTATGGCTACACCTTC
TRBV20-1	NA	NA	TRBJ2-3	13	CSASGPQGDTQYF	TGCAGTGCTAGTGGTCCTCAGGGAGATACGCAGTATTTT
TRBV7-9	once	NA	TRBJ1-4	16	CASSLAPASTNEKLFF	TGTGCCAGCAGCCTAGCACCGGCGTCAACTAATGAAAAACTGTTTTTT
TRBV7-3	NA	NA	TRBJ1-2	13	CASSSQESYGYTF	TGTGCCAGCAGCTCACAGGAGTCCTATGGCTACACCTTC
TRBV20-1	NA	NA	TRBJ2-5	12	CSASIGSETQYF	TGCAGTGCTAGTATTGGGAGCGAGACCCAGTACTTC
TRBV29-1	NA	NA	TRBJ2-7	13	CSVVSGGAYEQYF	TGCAGCGTTGTATCCGGCGGTGCCTACGAGCAGTACTTC
TRBV7-9	few	TRBD1	TRBJ2-7	15	CASSLEGQGVYEQYF	TGTGCCAGCAGCTTGGAAGGACAGGGGGTGTACGAGCAGTACTTC
TRBV18	NA	TRBD1	TRBJ2-6	16	CASSPLTGAGANVLTF	TGTGCCAGCTCACCGCTAACAGGGGCCGGGGCCAACGTCCTGACTTTC
TRBV29-1	NA	TRBD1	TRBJ2-3	15	CSVEDRDRDTDTQYF	TGCAGCGTTGAAGACCGGGACAGGGACACAGATACGCAGTATTTT
TRBV15	NA	TRBD1	TRBJ1-2	13	CATRITGEYGYTF	TGTGCCACACGAATTACAGGGGAGTATGGCTACACCTTC
TRBV5-1	NA	NA	TRBJ1-1	13	CASSPPGEAEAFF	TGCGCCAGCAGCCCCCCGGGCGAAGCTGAAGCTTTCTTT
TRBV5-4	NA	NA	TRBJ2-1	16	CASSTSASSSYNEQFF	TGTGCCAGCAGTACGAGCGCGTCCAGCTCCTACAATGAGCAGTTCTTC
TRBV6-6	NA	NA	TRBJ1-1	17	CASSPTPFLKLETEAFF	TGTGCCAGCAGCCCGACCCCCTTTCTTAAATTGGAAACTGAAGCTTTCTTT
TRBV6-6	NA	NA	TRBJ1-6	14	CASKIGAGQSPLHF	TGTGCCAGTAAAATTGGGGCAGGCCAATCACCCCTCCACTTT
TRBV2	NA	NA	TRBJ2-1	13	CASKSGVGNEQFF	TGTGCCAGCAAGAGTGGGGTTGGCAATGAGCAGTTCTTC
TRBV5-1	few	NA	TRBJ2-5	16	CASSLDPRGRRETQYF	TGCGCCAGCAGCTTGGACCCCAGGGGTCGTAGGGAGACCCAGTACTTC
TRBV12-3/TRBV12-4	NA	NA	TRBJ2-1	14	CASSLGTETGEQFF	TGTGCCAGCAGTTTGGGGACGGAGACGGGGGAGCAGTTCTTC
TRBV29-1	NA	TRBD1	TRBJ1-2	13	CSVSPGTGYGYTF	TGCAGCGTCTCGCCCGGGACAGGCTATGGCTACACCTTC
TRBV20-1	NA	NA	TRBJ2-5	15	CSGGAGGRLWETQYF	TGCAGTGGGGGAGCCGGAGGGAGGTTATGGGAGACCCAGTACTTC
TRBV4-1	NA	NA	TRBJ2-7	16	CASSPYGAATAYEQYF	TGCGCCAGCAGCCCGTATGGGGCAGCCACTGCCTACGAGCAGTACTTC
TRBV7-9	NA	NA	TRBJ1-1	14	CASSLDISRHEAFF	TGTGCCAGCAGCTTAGATATAAGTCGGCACGAAGCTTTCTTT
TRBV5-1	once	TRBD1	TRBJ1-2	14	CASSLDRGLYGYTF	TGCGCCAGCAGCTTGGACAGGGGCCTCTATGGCTACACCTTC
TRBV5-1	NA	NA	TRBJ2-1	16	CASSLGVPADWAEQFF	TGCGCCAGCAGCTTGGGGGTCCCGGCGGATTGGGCGGAGCAGTTCTTC
TRBV7-9	NA	TRBD1	TRBJ2-3	19	CASSLAGGRRHEVRDTQYF	TGTGCCAGCAGCTTAGCAGGGGGCCGACGACATGAGGTCAGAGATACGCAGTATTTT
TRBV7-9	NA	NA	TRBJ1-2	13	CASSLGAGQDYTF	TGTGCCAGCAGCTTAGGAGCAGGGCAAGACTACACCTTC
TRBV12-3/TRBV12-4	NA	NA	TRBJ1-5	14	CASSFTSSNQPQHF	TGTGCCAGCAGTTTTACAAGTAGCAATCAGCCCCAGCATTTT
TRBV12-3/TRBV12-4	NA	NA	TRBJ2-7	15	CASTLKGGASYEQYF	TGTGCCAGCACCCTAAAGGGGGGAGCGTCCTACGAGCAGTACTTC
TRBV12-3/TRBV12-4	few	NA	TRBJ2-1	15	CASSLGTTSYNEQFF	TGTGCCAGCAGTTTAGGGACCACTAGTTACAATGAGCAGTTCTTC
TRBV29-1	NA	TRBD2	TRBJ2-1	14	CSVDNSGRANEQFF	TGCAGCGTTGATAATAGCGGGAGAGCGAATGAGCAGTTCTTC
TRBV7-2	NA	NA	TRBJ2-7	14	CASSTQQRSYEQYF	TGTGCCAGCAGCACCCAGCAGAGGTCCTACGAGCAGTACTTC
TRBV5-1	NA	NA	TRBJ2-1	16	CASSSLPRDWRNEQFF	TGCGCCAGCAGCTCCCTACCCAGGGACTGGCGGAATGAGCAGTTCTTC
TRBV20-1	NA	NA	TRBJ2-7	13	CSAPSSGPYEQYF	TGCAGTGCCCCTAGTTCGGGGCCCTACGAGCAGTACTTC
TRBV5-1	few	TRBD2	TRBJ2-7	15	CASSLEGGARNEQYF	TGCGCCAGCAGCTTGGAGGGAGGGGCGCGGAACGAGCAGTACTTC
TRBV4-1	few	TRBD1	TRBJ1-2	13	CASSQHDRGGYTF	TGCGCCAGCAGCCAACATGACAGGGGGGGCTACACCTTC
TRBV5-1	NA	NA	TRBJ2-5	15	CASSLGSGMKETQYF	TGCGCCAGCAGCTTGGGATCAGGAATGAAAGAGACCCAGTACTTC
TRBV6-6	NA	TRBD2	TRBJ2-5	17	CASTRNLLTSGQETQYF	TGTGCCAGCACCCGGAACTTACTGACTAGCGGGCAAGAGACCCAGTACTTC
TRBV20-1	NA	NA	TRBJ2-7	13	CSAQFGGNYEQYF	TGCAGTGCCCAATTCGGGGGTAACTACGAGCAGTACTTC
TRBV5-1	NA	NA	TRBJ2-2	16	CASSLSFRTQFGELFF	TGCGCCAGCAGCTTGTCTTTTCGGACCCAATTCGGGGAGCTGTTTTTT